This T cell receptor beta chain was identified in a study of T cells in Graves' hyperthyroidism and ophthalmopathy. The study, taken as a whole, reports: A 13 V-J signature model discriminated ophthalmopathy versus stable hyperthyroidism.

Between the trimmed V and J ends, which lost 7 bases and 4 bases, there was a span of 14 bases. The CDR3 has 12 residues. Germline loops: CDR1 SQVTM, CDR2 ANQGSEA. This clonotype was counted ten times or more. As yet, its antigen is unknown. The investigators amplified TCR beta CDR3 regions from RNA transcripts. Primed by the HTBI set, a first-round RT-PCR was run on the TCR CDR3. MiXCR was run by TCRdb on the multiplex PCR reads, yielding one entry per CDR3 protein. The table includes about 480,000 distinct CDR3 sequences, 13% to 15% detected once. The chain recombines TRBV29-1 with TRBJ2-7, with D possibly being TRBD1 (5 bases). Input material: blood. The source is a woman under 30 with Graves' hyperthyroidism. The CDR3 here is CSAKTDIYEQYF. CDR3 in DNA: TGCAGCGCTAAGACGGACATTTACGAGCAGTACTTC.